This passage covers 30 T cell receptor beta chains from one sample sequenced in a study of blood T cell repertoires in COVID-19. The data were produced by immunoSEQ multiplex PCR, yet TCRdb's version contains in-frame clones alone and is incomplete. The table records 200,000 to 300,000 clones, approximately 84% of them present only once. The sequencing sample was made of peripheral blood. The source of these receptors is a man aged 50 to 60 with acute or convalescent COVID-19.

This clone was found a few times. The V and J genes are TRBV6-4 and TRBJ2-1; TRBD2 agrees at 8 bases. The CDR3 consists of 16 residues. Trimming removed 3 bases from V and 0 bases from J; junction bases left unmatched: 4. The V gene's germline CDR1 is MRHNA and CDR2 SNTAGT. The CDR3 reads CASSEKAGDSYNEQFF. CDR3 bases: TGTGCCAGCAGTGAAAAAGCGGGAGACTCCTACAATGAGCAGTTCTTC.

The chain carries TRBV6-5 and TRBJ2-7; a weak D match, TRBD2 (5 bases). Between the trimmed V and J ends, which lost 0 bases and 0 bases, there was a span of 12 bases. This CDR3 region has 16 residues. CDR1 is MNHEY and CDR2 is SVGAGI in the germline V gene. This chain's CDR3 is CASSYSIIRGSYEQYF. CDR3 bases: TGTGCCAGCAGTTACTCGATTATCCGGGGCTCCTACGAGCAGTACTTC.

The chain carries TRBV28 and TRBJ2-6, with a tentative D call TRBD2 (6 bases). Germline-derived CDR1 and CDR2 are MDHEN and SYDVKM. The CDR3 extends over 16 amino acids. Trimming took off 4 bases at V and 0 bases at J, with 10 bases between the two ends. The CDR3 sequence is CASSSWEDSGANVLTF. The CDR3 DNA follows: TGTGCCAGCAGTTCGTGGGAGGACTCTGGGGCCAACGTCCTGACTTTC.

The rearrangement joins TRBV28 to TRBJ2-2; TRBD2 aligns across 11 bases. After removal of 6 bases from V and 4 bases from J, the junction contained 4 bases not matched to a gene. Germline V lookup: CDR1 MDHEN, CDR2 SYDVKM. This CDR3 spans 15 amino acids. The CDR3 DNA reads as TGTGCCAGCAGAACTAGCGGGGGCGTCACCGGGGAGCTGTTTTTT. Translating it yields CASRTSGGVTGELFF.

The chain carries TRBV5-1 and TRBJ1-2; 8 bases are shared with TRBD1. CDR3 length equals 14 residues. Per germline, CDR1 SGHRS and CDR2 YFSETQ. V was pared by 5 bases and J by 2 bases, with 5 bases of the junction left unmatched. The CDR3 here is CASSSGQGNYGYTF. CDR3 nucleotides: TGCGCCAGCAGTTCAGGACAGGGAAACTATGGCTACACCTTC.

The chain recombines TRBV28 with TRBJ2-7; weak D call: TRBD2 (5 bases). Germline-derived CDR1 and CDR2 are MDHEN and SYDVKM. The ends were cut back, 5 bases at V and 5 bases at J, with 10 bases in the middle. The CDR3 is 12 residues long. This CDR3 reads CASSGTRDEQYF. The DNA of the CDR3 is TGTGCCAGCAGTGGCACTAGAGACGAGCAGTACTTC.

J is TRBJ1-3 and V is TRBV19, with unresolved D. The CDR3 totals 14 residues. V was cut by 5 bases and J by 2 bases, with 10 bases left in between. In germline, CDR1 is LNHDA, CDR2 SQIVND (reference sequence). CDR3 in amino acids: CASSPGGTGNTIYF. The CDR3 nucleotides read TGTGCCAGTAGTCCAGGAGGGACTGGAAACACCATATATTTT.

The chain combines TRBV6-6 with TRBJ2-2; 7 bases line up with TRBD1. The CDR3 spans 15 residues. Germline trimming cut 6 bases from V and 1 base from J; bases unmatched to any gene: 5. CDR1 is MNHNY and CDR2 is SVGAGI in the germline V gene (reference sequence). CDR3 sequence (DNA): TGTGCCAGCAGCTGGGACAGCTTGAACACCGGGGAGCTGTTTTTT. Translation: CASSWDSLNTGELFF.

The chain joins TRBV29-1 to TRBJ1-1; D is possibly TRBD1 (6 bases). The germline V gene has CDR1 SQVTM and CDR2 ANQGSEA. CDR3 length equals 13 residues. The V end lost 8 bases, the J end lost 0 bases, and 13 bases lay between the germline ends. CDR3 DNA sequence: TGCAGCACCCGGGGACAAATGAACACTGAAGCTTTCTTT. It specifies CSTRGQMNTEAFF.

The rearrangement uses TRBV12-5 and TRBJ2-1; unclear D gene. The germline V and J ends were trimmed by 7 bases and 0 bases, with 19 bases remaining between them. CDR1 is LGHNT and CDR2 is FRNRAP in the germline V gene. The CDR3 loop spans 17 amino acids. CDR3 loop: CASAIAESSNSYNEQFF. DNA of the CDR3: TGTGCTAGTGCCATAGCCGAGAGTTCAAACTCCTACAATGAGCAGTTCTTC.

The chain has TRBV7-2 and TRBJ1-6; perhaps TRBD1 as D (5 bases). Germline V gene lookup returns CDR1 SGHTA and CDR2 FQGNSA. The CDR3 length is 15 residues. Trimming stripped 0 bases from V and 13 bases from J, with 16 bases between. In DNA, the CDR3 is TGTGCCAGCAGCTTAGCGGCCAGGGCGATGTCCCCCCTCCACTTT. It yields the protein CASSLAARAMSPLHF.

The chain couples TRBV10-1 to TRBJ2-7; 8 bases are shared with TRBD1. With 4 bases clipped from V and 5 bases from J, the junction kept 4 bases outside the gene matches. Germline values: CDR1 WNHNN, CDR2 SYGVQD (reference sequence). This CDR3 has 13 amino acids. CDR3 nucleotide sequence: TGCGCCAGCAGTGTAGACAGGGGTAACGAGCAGTACTTC. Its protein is CASSVDRGNEQYF.

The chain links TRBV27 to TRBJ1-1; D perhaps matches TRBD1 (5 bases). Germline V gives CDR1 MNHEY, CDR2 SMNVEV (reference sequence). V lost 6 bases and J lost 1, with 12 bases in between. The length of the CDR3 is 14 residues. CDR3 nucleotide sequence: TGTGCCAGCAGGCTACTACAGGAGAACACTGAAGCTTTCTTT. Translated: CASRLLQENTEAFF.

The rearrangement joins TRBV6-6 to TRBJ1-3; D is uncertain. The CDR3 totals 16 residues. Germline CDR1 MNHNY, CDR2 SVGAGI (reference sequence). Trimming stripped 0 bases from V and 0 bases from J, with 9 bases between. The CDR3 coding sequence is TGTGCCAGCAGTTACTCCGGGAGAAACTCTGGAAACACCATATATTTT. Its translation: CASSYSGRNSGNTIYF.

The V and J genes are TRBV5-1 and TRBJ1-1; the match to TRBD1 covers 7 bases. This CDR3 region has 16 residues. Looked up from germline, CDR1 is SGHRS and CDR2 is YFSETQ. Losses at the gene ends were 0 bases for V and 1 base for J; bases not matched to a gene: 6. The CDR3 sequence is CASSLALRGENTEAFF. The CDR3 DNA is TGCGCCAGCAGCTTGGCGCTCAGGGGGGAGAACACTGAAGCTTTCTTT.

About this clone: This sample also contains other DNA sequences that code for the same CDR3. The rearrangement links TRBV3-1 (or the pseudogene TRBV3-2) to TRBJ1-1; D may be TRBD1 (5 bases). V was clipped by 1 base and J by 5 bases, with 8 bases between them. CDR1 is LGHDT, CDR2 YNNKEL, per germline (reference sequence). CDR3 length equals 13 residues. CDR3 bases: TGTGCCAGCAGCCAAGTGGGGGGGACTGAAGCTTTCTTT. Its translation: CASSQVGGTEAFF.

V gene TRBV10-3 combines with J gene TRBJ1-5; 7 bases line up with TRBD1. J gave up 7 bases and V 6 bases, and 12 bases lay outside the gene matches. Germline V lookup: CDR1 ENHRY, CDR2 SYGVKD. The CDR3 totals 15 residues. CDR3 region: CAISSGQEAYQPQHF. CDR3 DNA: TGTGCCATCAGCTCAGGACAGGAAGCATACCAGCCCCAGCATTTT.

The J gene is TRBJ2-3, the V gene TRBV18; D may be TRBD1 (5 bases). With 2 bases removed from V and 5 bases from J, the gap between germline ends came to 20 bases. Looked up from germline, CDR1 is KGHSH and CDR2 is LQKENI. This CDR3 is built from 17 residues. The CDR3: CASSPDRFMTRLDTQYF. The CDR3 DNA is TGTGCCAGCTCACCAGACAGATTTATGACCCGACTAGATACGCAGTATTTT.

CDR3 sequence reads: CASSEGTSGEKLFF. The CDR3 nucleotides are TGCGCCAGCAGCGAGGGTACATCGGGTGAAAAACTGTTTTTT. V gene TRBV5-1 combines with J gene TRBJ1-4; D is uncertain. The CDR3 contains 14 residues. V gave up 4 bases and J gave up 7 bases, with 14 bases separating them. Germline assignment: CDR1 SGHRS and CDR2 YFSETQ. Combining the CDR3 with reference TRBV5-1 and TRBJ1-4 gives the whole variable domain KAGVTQTPRYLIKTRGQQVTLSCSPISGHRSVSWYQQTPGQGLQFLFEYFSETQRNKGNFPGRFSGRQFSNSRSEMNVSTLELGDSALYLCASSEGTSGEKLFFGSGTQLSVL.

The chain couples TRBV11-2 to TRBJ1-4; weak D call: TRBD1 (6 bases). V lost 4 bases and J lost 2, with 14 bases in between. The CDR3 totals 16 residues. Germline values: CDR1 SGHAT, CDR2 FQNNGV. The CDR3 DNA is TGTGCCAGCAGCTCCGAGCGCAGGGGTACTAATGAAAAACTGTTTTTT. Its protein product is CASSSERRGTNEKLFF.

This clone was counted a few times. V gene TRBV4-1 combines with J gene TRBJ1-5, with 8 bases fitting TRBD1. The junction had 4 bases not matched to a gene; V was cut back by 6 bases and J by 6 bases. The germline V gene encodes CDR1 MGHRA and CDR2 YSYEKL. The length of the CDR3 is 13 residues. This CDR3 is CASRQGAGQPQHF. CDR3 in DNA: TGCGCCAGCAGGCAGGGGGCAGGTCAGCCCCAGCATTTT.

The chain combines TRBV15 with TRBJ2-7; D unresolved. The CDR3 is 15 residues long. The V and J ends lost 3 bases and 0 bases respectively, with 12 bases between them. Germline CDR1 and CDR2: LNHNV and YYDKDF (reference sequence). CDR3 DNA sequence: TGTGCCACCAGCAGCGACATCTTGAGCTCCTACGAGCAGTACTTC. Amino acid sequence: CATSSDILSSYEQYF.

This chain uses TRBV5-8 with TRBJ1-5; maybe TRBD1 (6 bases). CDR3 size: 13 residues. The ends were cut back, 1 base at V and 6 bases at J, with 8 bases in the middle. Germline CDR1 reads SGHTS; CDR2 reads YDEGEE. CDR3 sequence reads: CASSLSGVQPQHF. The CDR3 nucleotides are TGTGCCAGCAGCTTGTCAGGGGTTCAGCCCCAGCATTTT.

The CDR3 here is CASSPAGGNQPQHF. In DNA, the CDR3 is TGTGCCAGCTCACCAGCGGGGGGTAATCAGCCCCAGCATTTT. The chain combines TRBV18 with TRBJ1-5; D is perhaps TRBD1 (5 bases). The CDR3 runs 14 residues. V gave up 2 bases and J gave up 4 bases, with 9 bases separating them. Germline-derived CDR1 and CDR2 are KGHSH and LQKENI.

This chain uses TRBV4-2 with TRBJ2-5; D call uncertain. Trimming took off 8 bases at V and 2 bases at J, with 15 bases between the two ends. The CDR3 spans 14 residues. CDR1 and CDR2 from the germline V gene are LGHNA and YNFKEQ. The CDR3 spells CASPNVRVQETQYF. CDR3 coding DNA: TGTGCCAGCCCTAACGTGAGAGTACAAGAGACCCAGTACTTC.

In nucleotides, the CDR3 is TGTGCCTGGAGTGTCGGAGGAGGTGGGGAGCTGTTTTTT. Protein product: CAWSVGGGGELFF. The chain employs TRBV30 and TRBJ2-2; D perhaps matches TRBD2 (5 bases). The V end was cut by 0 bases, the J end by 8 bases, with 10 bases between. The length of the CDR3 is 13 residues. Germline V CDR1 and CDR2: GTSNPN, SVGIG (reference sequence).

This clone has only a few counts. Here the CDR3 DNA reads TGTGCCAGCACCCAAGGAAGACAGGAGACCCAGTACTTC. This sequence encodes CASTQGRQETQYF. The genes are TRBV6-1 and TRBJ2-5, with a weak D call TRBD1 (5 bases). From germline, CDR1 is MNHNS and CDR2 SASEGT. Trimming left V 7 bases short and J 5 bases short, with 14 bases between. CDR3 length: 13 amino acids.

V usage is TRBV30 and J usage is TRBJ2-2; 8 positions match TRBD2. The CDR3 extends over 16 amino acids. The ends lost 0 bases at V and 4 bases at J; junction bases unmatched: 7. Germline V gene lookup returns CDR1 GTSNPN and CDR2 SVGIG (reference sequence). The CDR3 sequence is CAWSVGQREFTGELFF. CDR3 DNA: TGTGCCTGGAGTGTAGGGCAGCGGGAGTTCACCGGGGAGCTGTTTTTT.

The CDR3 DNA reads as TGCGCCAGCAGCTTAGACAGGATAGGGATCACTGAAGCTTTCTTT. It codes for CASSLDRIGITEAFF. The rearrangement links TRBV5-1 to TRBJ1-1; a weak D match, TRBD1 (6 bases). Germline-derived CDR1 and CDR2 are SGHRS and YFSETQ. CDR3 length: 15 residues. The V and J ends lost 2 bases and 4 bases respectively, with 15 bases between them.

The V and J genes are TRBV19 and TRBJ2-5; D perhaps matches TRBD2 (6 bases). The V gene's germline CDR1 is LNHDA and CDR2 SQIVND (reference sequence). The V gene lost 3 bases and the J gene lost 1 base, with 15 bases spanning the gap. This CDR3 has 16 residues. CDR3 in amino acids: CASSISPGGAQETQYF. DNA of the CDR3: TGTGCCAGTAGTATCTCCCCGGGCGGGGCCCAAGAGACCCAGTACTTC.